The following is a T cell receptor beta chain sequence with its context. The data derive from a study of blood T cell repertoires in COVID-19. Study information: The United States, Italy and Spain supplied acute and convalescent COVID-19 samples. Sample material is recorded as cDNA or gDNA derived from T cells, B-cell-depleted T cells, or PBMCs.

The V and J ends lost 6 bases and 2 bases, in that order; junction bases with no gene match: 2. The length of the CDR3 is 14 residues. CDR1 is KGHDR and CDR2 is SFDVKD in the germline V gene. In the authors' workflow: The authors estimated nucleated cell counts from reference gene primer amplification. Sequencing used immunoSEQ multiplex PCR; TCRdb keeps in-frame clones, though not all of them. The DNA was the basis for D and trimming; V, J and clone size are from that table. The sample consists of approximately 300,000 clones, roughly 91% of them appearing once. The source of this sequence is a young man with acute or convalescent COVID-19. J is TRBJ2-2 and V is TRBV24-1, with 7 positions matching TRBD1. Source material: peripheral blood. DNA of the CDR3: TGTGCCACCAGTAGGGACAGTAACACCGGGGAGCTGTTTTTT. It encodes CATSRDSNTGELFF.